One sample yielded the 25 T cell receptor beta chains listed below, sequenced in a study of post-analysis software for immune sequencing data. Libraries were made from TCR beta cDNA, and they carried unique molecular identifiers. Via MiXCR, TCRdb re-called the PCR reads, giving one row per CDR3 protein. The sample has about 460,000 distinct CDR3 sequences, roughly 45% seen once; the top ten hold 9% to 13%. General study points: Roughly five TRBV segments, including TRBV5-6, TRBV5-1 and TRBV20-1, were more frequent in patients than controls.

Their recognized antigens are unknown. Specimen: blood. These receptors all come from a girl aged 5 to 17 with multiple sclerosis.

CDR3 region: CSAKVGETQYF. DNA for the CDR3: TGCAGTGCTAAGGTTGGAGAGACCCAGTACTTC. The rearrangement links TRBV20-1 to TRBJ2-4; unclear D gene. TRBJ2-5 matches the DNA end more closely, so the J call is doubtful. CDR3 length equals 11 residues. From germline, CDR1 is DFQATT and CDR2 SNEGSKA (reference sequence).

There are a few counts of this clonotype. This chain links TRBV7-2 with TRBJ2-1; D is ambiguous. The germline gives CDR1 SGHTA, CDR2 FQGNSA. The CDR3 is made up of 14 amino acids. Trimming left V 3 bases short and J 7 bases short, with 13 bases between. The DNA of the CDR3 is TGTGCCAGCAGCTTGCCACGATCAAGGAATGAGCAGTTCTTC. Amino acid sequence: CASSLPRSRNEQFF.

The CDR3 loop reads CASSQELWTSYEQYF. As DNA, the CDR3 is TGCGCCAGCAGCCAAGAATTATGGACCTCCTACGAGCAGTACTTC. The chain couples TRBV4-1 to TRBJ2-7, with D uncertain. The germline V gene encodes CDR1 MGHRA and CDR2 YSYEKL. V was shortened by 0 bases and J by 0 bases, with 9 bases between the two germline ends. CDR3 length: 15 amino acids.

The sample holds a few counts of this clonotype. The chain carries TRBV7-9 and TRBJ1-2; D is perhaps TRBD1 (5 bases). CDR1 and CDR2 from the germline V gene are SEHNR and FQNEAQ (reference sequence). Trimming removed 0 bases at V and 3 bases at J, with 8 bases between. The CDR3 consists of 14 residues. The CDR3 sequence: CASSLAPGYYGYTF. The CDR3 coding sequence is TGTGCCAGCAGCTTAGCTCCAGGGTACTATGGCTACACCTTC.

V usage is TRBV3-1 and J usage is TRBJ2-3; D ambiguous. The length of the CDR3 is 14 residues. Germline CDR1 reads LGHDT; CDR2 reads YNNKEL (reference sequence). V lost 4 bases to trimming and J lost 0 bases, with 8 bases between them. The chain's CDR3 is CASSRSESTDTQYF. In nucleotides, the CDR3 is TGTGCCAGCAGCCGGTCAGAAAGCACAGATACGCAGTATTTT.

This chain joins TRBV4-1 and TRBJ1-5, with a possible D match to TRBD1 (6 bases). This CDR3 has 17 residues. Trimming took 0 bases from V and 4 from J, leaving 16 bases between them. Germline CDR1 and CDR2: MGHRA and YSYEKL. CDR3 sequence (DNA): TGCGCCAGCAGCCAAGAAAGGTATGGGACATCAAATCAGCCCCAGCATTTT. It encodes CASSQERYGTSNQPQHF.

The genes are TRBV20-1 and TRBJ1-6; the match to TRBD1 covers 7 bases. Germline V lookup: CDR1 DFQATT, CDR2 SNEGSKA (reference sequence). The length of the CDR3 is 13 residues. The V segment lost 1 base and the J segment 10 bases; nucleotides outside the gene matches: 4. The DNA for the CDR3 is TGCAGTGCTAGAGTCACAGGGGACTCACCCCTCCACTTT. Translation gives CSARVTGDSPLHF.

The chain uses TRBV7-2 and TRBJ2-7; 7 bases are shared with TRBD2. This CDR3 spans 15 amino acids. The V gene's germline CDR1 is SGHTA and CDR2 FQGNSA. The V gene end was trimmed by 3 bases and the J gene end by 3 bases; junction bases not matched to a gene: 8. CDR3 residues: CASSLRSGGDYEQYF. In DNA, the CDR3 is TGTGCCAGCAGCTTGCGAAGTGGGGGGGACTACGAGCAGTACTTC. The variable domain in full, with the rest retrieved from reference TRBV7-2 and TRBJ2-7, is GAGVSQSPSNKVTEKGKDVELRCDPISGHTALYWYRQSLGQGLEFLIYFQGNSAPDKSGLPSDRFSAERTGGSVSTLTIQRTQQEDSAVYLCASSLRSGGDYEQYFGPGTRLTVT.

This chain links TRBV28 with TRBJ2-7; D perhaps matches TRBD2 (6 bases). Trimming took off 6 bases at V and 3 bases at J, with 15 bases between the two ends. This CDR3 contains 14 residues. Germline V gene sequence: CDR1 MDHEN, CDR2 SYDVKM. In nucleotides, the CDR3 is TGTGCCAGCAGCTGGGACTCCTCCTACTACGAGCAGTACTTC. This gives the protein CASSWDSSYYEQYF.

V gene TRBV20-1 combines with J gene TRBJ1-1; no definite D call. The CDR3 sequence is 11 residues long. The germline V gene encodes CDR1 DFQATT and CDR2 SNEGSKA (reference sequence). Trimming shortened V by 0 bases and J by 9 bases, and 8 bases separated the two germline ends. CDR3 residues: CSARDLGKAFF. CDR3 DNA sequence: TGCAGTGCTAGAGATCTAGGAAAAGCTTTCTTT.

This rearrangement joins TRBV18 to TRBJ2-7, with D perhaps TRBD1 (6 bases). CDR1 and CDR2 from the germline V gene are KGHSH and LQKENI. There are 15 residues in the CDR3. V was cut by 4 bases and J by 4 bases, with 17 bases left in between. This CDR3 reads CASSLDGQNNYEQYF. CDR3 DNA: TGTGCCAGCTCACTCGATGGACAGAACAATTACGAGCAGTACTTC.

The V call is TRBV12-3 or TRBV12-4, the J call TRBJ2-7; no reliable D call. V lost 3 bases and J 0 bases, leaving 15 bases between the germline ends. The CDR3 spans 16 residues. The CDR3 loop reads CASSFFGGRNSYEQYF. DNA of the CDR3: TGTGCCAGCAGTTTCTTTGGCGGCAGGAACTCCTACGAGCAGTACTTC.

Only a few counts were recorded for this clonotype. This chain joins TRBV9 and TRBJ2-2; weak D call: TRBD1 (7 bases). Germline CDR1 is SGDLS and CDR2 is YYNGEE. CDR3 size: 15 residues. Trimming removed 4 bases at V and 4 bases at J, with 14 bases between. The CDR3 sequence is CASSSRQGGTGELFF. CDR3 DNA sequence: TGTGCCAGCAGCTCCCGACAGGGAGGCACCGGGGAGCTGTTTTTT. The whole variable domain, filled in from reference TRBV9 and TRBJ2-2, reads DSGVTQTPKHLITATGQRVTLRCSPRSGDLSVYWYQQSLDQGLQFLIQYYNGEERAKGNILERFSAQQFPDLHSELNLSSLELGDSALYFCASSSRQGGTGELFFGEGSRLTVL.

The chain combines TRBV12-3 or TRBV12-4 with TRBJ2-7; possible D gene TRBD2, 6 bases. This CDR3 region has 20 residues. V lost 0 bases and J lost 6, with 30 bases in between. The CDR3 bases are TGTGCCAGCAGTTTAGCTGGTCGATTCGGGGTAGCCGGGACTCCATCCGAGCAGTACTTC. It encodes CASSLAGRFGVAGTPSEQYF.

V usage is TRBV27 and J usage is TRBJ2-3; 9 bases agree with TRBD2. The CDR3 consists of 16 residues. CDR1 MNHEY and CDR2 SMNVEV come from the germline V gene (reference sequence). The trim removed 5 bases at V and 4 bases at J, leaving 10 bases unmatched. For the CDR3, the DNA is TGTGCCAGCAGTGGGGCGGGAGGGGGGCTTTCAGATACGCAGTATTTT. Its protein product is CASSGAGGGLSDTQYF.

The chain joins TRBV28 to TRBJ2-5; D call uncertain. There are 14 residues in the CDR3. The V end lost 5 bases, the J end lost 1 base, and 11 bases lay between the germline ends. The V gene's germline CDR1 is MDHEN and CDR2 SYDVKM. The CDR3 is CASSSPGGQETQYF. The CDR3 DNA sequence: TGTGCCAGCAGTAGCCCCGGCGGCCAAGAGACCCAGTACTTC.

The chain uses TRBV28 and TRBJ2-6; maybe TRBD2 (6 bases). V was clipped by 7 bases and J by 0 bases, with 13 bases between them. Per germline, CDR1 MDHEN and CDR2 SYDVKM. This CDR3 is built from 16 residues. The CDR3 sequence: CASTLEGRSGANVLTF. The CDR3 nucleotides are TGTGCCAGCACCTTGGAGGGTCGCTCTGGGGCCAACGTCCTGACTTTC.

CDR3 nucleotide sequence: TGCAGTGCTAGAGATTGCGCGGGTAGCACAGATACGCAGTATTTT. Its translation is CSARDCAGSTDTQYF. The chain recombines TRBV20-1 with TRBJ2-3; D is perhaps TRBD2 (5 bases). Trimming took off 0 bases at V and 0 bases at J, with 10 bases between the two ends. The CDR3 runs to 15 residues. Germline-derived CDR1 and CDR2 are DFQATT and SNEGSKA (reference sequence).

V usage is TRBV29-1 and J usage is TRBJ2-2; D may be TRBD1 (5 bases). Trimming pared 4 bases from V and 0 bases from J, leaving 9 bases between. CDR1 and CDR2 (germline): SQVTM, ANQGSEA. The CDR3 has 14 amino acids. The CDR3 loop reads CSVGDRTNTGELFF. CDR3 coding DNA: TGCAGCGTTGGTGACAGAACGAACACCGGGGAGCTGTTTTTT.

In this sample, this clonotype turned up a few times. V gene TRBV28 combines with J gene TRBJ2-7; tentative D call: TRBD1 (6 bases). The CDR3 has 13 residues. V was clipped by 9 bases and J by 2 bases, with 14 bases between them. CDR1 is MDHEN, CDR2 SYDVKM, per germline. As DNA, the CDR3 is TGTGCCAGTATAGACAGGTCGACCTACGAGCAGTACTTC. This sequence encodes CASIDRSTYEQYF.

The chain has TRBV20-1 and TRBJ2-4; 8 nucleotides align to TRBD2. This CDR3 is 13 amino acids long. The V and J ends lost 4 bases and 7 bases, in that order; junction bases with no gene match: 6. In germline, CDR1 is DFQATT, CDR2 SNEGSKA (reference sequence). The CDR3 bases are TGCAGTGCTATTCCGGGACTAGAGAACATTCAGTACTTC. As protein: CSAIPGLENIQYF.

This clonotype has more than one count but fewer than ten. The V call is TRBV7-2, the J call TRBJ1-2; D call uncertain. CDR1 and CDR2 (germline): SGHTA, FQGNSA. V shed 0 bases and J shed 7 bases, with 9 bases lying between them. The CDR3 length is 13 residues. The CDR3 nucleotides are TGTGCCAGCAGCTTAGCTCTCACCGGTGGCTACACCTTC. Translated, it gives CASSLALTGGYTF.

The rearrangement links TRBV29-1 to TRBJ2-1; 14 bases align to TRBD2. The CDR3 is made up of 16 amino acids. Germline-derived CDR1 and CDR2 are SQVTM and ANQGSEA. Trimming cost V 5 bases and J 2 bases; bases outside gene matches: 5. The CDR3 region is CSVTGLAGDTYNEQFF. The CDR3 DNA reads TGCAGCGTTACGGGACTAGCGGGAGACACCTACAATGAGCAGTTCTTC.

This clonotype has a handful of counts. This sequence joins TRBV29-1 and TRBJ1-2, with D unresolved. CDR1 is SQVTM and CDR2 is ANQGSEA in the germline V gene. The CDR3 totals 14 residues. The germline V and J ends were trimmed by 4 bases and 2 bases, with 14 bases remaining between them. The DNA of the CDR3 is TGCAGCGTTGCACTAGAACCATTAAACTATGGCTACACCTTC. It specifies CSVALEPLNYGYTF.

This clonotype is a singleton in its sample. The rearrangement joins TRBV3-1 to TRBJ2-2, with 11 bases fitting TRBD1. V lost 4 bases to trimming and J lost 3 bases; unmatched junction nucleotides: 7. Per the germline V gene, CDR1 is LGHDT and CDR2 is YNNKEL (reference sequence). The CDR3 runs to 17 residues. The CDR3 region has the DNA TGTGCCAGCAGCCCCCGAGGACAGGGGGCGGACACCGGGGAGCTGTTTTTT. It translates to CASSPRGQGADTGELFF.